This entry lists 11 T cell receptor beta chains sequenced from one sample in a study of cytomegalovirus exposure and HLA in healthy donors. In the PCR, 60 Vbeta and 13 Jbeta primers were used. Using immunoSEQ multiplex PCR, the repertoire was profiled, and TCRdb retains in-frame clones only, with some absent. Of about 160,000 clones in the sample, approximately 78% were seen once. The material sequenced was PBMCs. These TCRs come from a girl aged 2 to 10 in good health and CMV-seropositive.

In this sample, this clone turned up a few times. The chain carries TRBV5-8 and TRBJ2-2; the D gene is possibly TRBD1 (5 bases). V was pared by 6 bases and J by 10 bases, with 16 bases between. Germline V gene sequence: CDR1 SGHTS, CDR2 YDEGEE. CDR3 length: 13 amino acids. The CDR3 coding sequence is TGTGCCAGCAACCTGGTAGGGGCAGTGGAGCTGTTTTTT. Amino acids: CASNLVGAVELFF.

The CDR3 here is CASSYASRTGELFF. DNA of the CDR3: TGTGCCAGCAGCTATGCTAGCAGAACCGGGGAGCTGTTTTTT. The J gene is TRBJ2-2, the V gene TRBV5-4; tentatively, D is TRBD2 (5 bases). The germline V gene encodes CDR1 SGHNT and CDR2 YYREEE (reference sequence). The CDR3 runs 14 residues. V was pared by 3 bases and J by 5 bases, with 11 bases between.

V usage is TRBV27 and J usage is TRBJ2-2, with TRBD1 identical over 7 bases. Germline lookup yields CDR1 MNHEY and CDR2 SMNVEV (reference sequence). The ends lost 3 bases at V and 3 bases at J; junction bases unmatched: 7. This CDR3 is 16 amino acids long. The CDR3: CASSLESGQHTGELFF. CDR3 sequence (DNA): TGTGCCAGCAGTTTGGAATCGGGACAGCACACCGGGGAGCTGTTTTTT.

This clone turned up a few times. A clone one base away is much larger, so this may be a read error. The chain couples TRBV5-1 to TRBJ2-2, with TRBD1 matching over 7 bases. CDR3 length equals 13 residues. With V trimmed by 4 bases and J by 3 bases, 0 bases remained unmatched. Per germline, CDR1 SGHRS and CDR2 YFSETQ. The CDR3 nucleotides read TGCGCCAGCAGCGACAGGGACACCGGGGAGCTGTTTTTT. Encoded protein: CASSDRDTGELFF.

The chain carries TRBV7-8 and TRBJ2-5, with TRBD2 matching 7 bases. Looked up from germline, CDR1 is SGHVS and CDR2 is FQNEAQ. The CDR3 length is 16 residues. Unmatched junction bases numbered 11, after V lost 2 bases and J lost 5 bases. This CDR3 is CASSLPPGLSPETQYF. DNA of the CDR3: TGTGCCAGCAGCTTACCGCCGGGACTATCGCCCGAGACCCAGTACTTC.

CDR3 amino acids: CASSLSPRYGYTF. As DNA, the CDR3 is TGTGCCAGCAGTTTATCGCCCAGGTATGGCTACACCTTC. V is TRBV27 and J is TRBJ1-2; D not certain. From germline, CDR1 is MNHEY and CDR2 SMNVEV (reference sequence). V lost 0 bases, J lost 5 bases, and 7 bases lay in between. This CDR3 has 13 residues.

J is TRBJ2-1 and V is TRBV4-1, with TRBD2 identical over 7 bases. The CDR3 covers 17 residues. Trimming at V came to 7 bases and at J to 0 bases, leaving 12 bases not matched to a gene. In germline, CDR1 is MGHRA, CDR2 YSYEKL. CDR3 sequence reads: CASTFRDYPGSYNEQFF. As DNA, the CDR3 is TGCGCCAGCACTTTCAGGGACTACCCGGGCTCCTACAATGAGCAGTTCTTC.

The rearrangement joins TRBV10-3 to TRBJ2-4, with D possibly matching TRBD1 (7 bases). The CDR3 is made up of 13 amino acids. The germline V and J ends were trimmed by 2 bases and 7 bases, with 9 bases remaining between them. The germline V gene has CDR1 ENHRY and CDR2 SYGVKD. The CDR3 DNA is TGTGCCATCAGTGAGCAGGGGGGTAACATTCAGTACTTC. Amino acid sequence: CAISEQGGNIQYF.

The chain recombines TRBV23-1 with TRBJ1-4, with a possible D match to TRBD1 (5 bases). TRBV23-1 counts as an open reading frame of uncertain function. Trimming cost V 11 bases and J 8 bases, with 30 bases left between them. This CDR3 region has 17 residues. CDR3 region: CARLRTSGRSRAEKLFF. For the CDR3, the DNA is TGCGCCCGTTTAAGGACATCGGGTCGCAGTAGAGCCGAAAAACTGTTTTTT.

This clone has more than one count but fewer than ten. Different DNA sequences within this sample yield the same CDR3. The gene calls are TRBV19 and TRBJ2-7; 9 bases fit TRBD1. There are 14 residues in the CDR3. Trimming removed 4 bases from V and 3 bases from J; junction bases left unmatched: 4. CDR1 is LNHDA, CDR2 SQIVND, per germline (reference sequence). The DNA for the CDR3 is TGTGCCAGTAGTAGCCGGGACAGGGACTACGAGCAGTACTTC. Its protein product is CASSSRDRDYEQYF.

The V and J genes are TRBV30 and TRBJ1-4; TRBD1 agrees at 8 bases. The germline V gene encodes CDR1 GTSNPN and CDR2 SVGIG (reference sequence). V was clipped by 7 bases and J by 5 bases; unmatched bases: 3. This CDR3 contains 12 residues. Here the CDR3 DNA reads TGTGCCTCCCGGGACAGGAATGAAAAACTGTTTTTT. Amino acids: CASRDRNEKLFF.